The T cell receptor (beta chain) described here comes from a study of tumor-infiltrating lymphocytes in oesophageal squamous cell carcinoma. Judged by abundance, this clonotype is medium-sized (0.01 to 0.1%). TCRdb reanalysed the PCR reads using MiXCR and keeps one entry per CDR3 protein. The sample holds about 18,000 distinct CDR3 sequences, less than 45% seen once. This CDR3 has 15 residues. Deletions cut 2 bases from V and 6 bases from J, with 15 bases between. Germline CDR1 is SGHTA and CDR2 is FQGTGA. The chain couples TRBV7-3 to TRBJ2-3; D uncertain. This TCR derives from a male donor with esophageal squamous cell carcinoma. Sequenced sample: esophageal tumor tissue. The CDR3 region is CASSLQGQSMDTQYF. CDR3 in DNA: TGTGCCAGCAGCTTACAAGGCCAGTCGATGGATACGCAGTATTTT.